This is a list of T cell receptor beta chains from one sample in a study of blood T cell repertoires in COVID-19. Sequencing was performed with immunoSEQ multiplex PCR; in TCRdb, only in-frame clones are kept and a portion is missing. The data contain around 220,000 clones, 86% of them singletons. The material sequenced was peripheral blood. The receptors were sampled from a woman in her 50s with acute or convalescent COVID-19. Both conserved end residues are part of each CDR3. The order of the fields is J gene, V gene, CDR3 protein.

TRBJ1-6 | TRBV7-2 | CASSARDSPYNSPLHF
TRBJ1-2 | TRBV18 | CASSPLGTGDYGYTF
TRBJ1-5 | TRBV23-1 | CASSQSDSRGRYKSNQPQHF
TRBJ1-2 | TRBV6-1 | CASSEGPQNYGYTF
TRBJ1-2 | TRBV24-1 | CATRSSADGYTF
TRBJ2-5 | TRBV7-8 | CASSWAGPETQYF
TRBJ2-3 | TRBV2 | CASSEGGAAQYF
TRBJ2-5 | TRBV6-1 | CASSDRGETQYF
TRBJ2-7 | TRBV27 | CASSRGTGFFYEQYF
TRBJ2-3 | TRBV5-1 | CASSLAEQGPRSTDTQYF
TRBJ2-2 | TRBV5-1 | CASSGSRNTGELFF
TRBJ2-1 | TRBV27 | CASSPSMSSYNEQFF
TRBJ2-5 | TRBV3-1/TRBV3-2 | CASSSNLPGLAARPLETQYF
TRBJ2-7 | TRBV3-1/TRBV3-2 | CASSQAATSPSHEQYF
TRBJ1-2 | TRBV7-8 | CASSLQPNLGQGEGYTF
TRBJ2-5 | TRBV6-5 | CASSPSPEGWETQYF
TRBJ2-6 | TRBV30 | CAWSIGSGANVLTF
TRBJ2-3 | TRBV6-2/TRBV6-3 | CASSYSQRGGRGTQYF
TRBJ2-1 | TRBV6-5 | CASSQTGSSYNEQFF
TRBJ2-2 | TRBV7-9 | CASSSKGLAGLRTGELFF
TRBJ2-1 | TRBV9 | CASSVDGLRSNEQFF
TRBJ1-5 | TRBV29-1 | CSVVAGYGQPQHF
TRBJ2-5 | TRBV27 | CASRRQGVETQYF
TRBJ2-2 | TRBV10-3 | CAISDGQFTGELFF
TRBJ1-1 | TRBV29-1 | CSVERVLGGNTEAFF
TRBJ2-5 | TRBV4-3 | CASSQEKVIAGKAETQYF
TRBJ2-2 | TRBV11-2 | CASSLVAQRGTGELFF
TRBJ2-5 | TRBV11-3 | CASSLGGGEETQYF
TRBJ2-1 | TRBV29-1 | CSVDDGAYNEQFF
TRBJ2-4 | TRBV3-1/TRBV3-2 | CASIPARGNNIQYF
TRBJ2-1 | TRBV2 | CASSDLGSATYNEQFF
TRBJ2-5 | TRBV5-6 | CASSWTSGGAKKTQYF
TRBJ1-4 | TRBV5-4 | CASSAGITGRTNEKLFF
TRBJ2-6 | TRBV19 | CASSFTGQGSGANVLTF
TRBJ1-4 | TRBV9 | CASSSQGNEKLFF
TRBJ2-7 | TRBV29-1 | CSGRVGGEQYF
TRBJ2-1 | TRBV19 | CATQGRTSYNEQFF
TRBJ2-7 | TRBV3-1/TRBV3-2 | CASSLGQEDYEQYF
TRBJ1-2 | TRBV7-2 | CASSLSMTGDGGYTF
TRBJ2-7 | TRBV10-3 | CAIRGGNYEQYF
TRBJ2-2 | TRBV21-1 | CASINKTGTSGSTFTGELFF
TRBJ2-7 | TRBV30 | CAWSIRGARGF
TRBJ1-3 | TRBV7-8 | CASSLGTFSGNTIYF
TRBJ2-1 | TRBV5-1 | CASSLGLGFGTGEHNEQFF
TRBJ2-6 | TRBV19 | CASTPAGAAGANVLTF
TRBJ2-1 | TRBV19 | CASTSGTSLYNEQFF
TRBJ2-1 | TRBV18 | CASSPTGGSYNEQFF
TRBJ2-3 | TRBV13 | CASSLRRTQGTQYF
TRBJ1-1 | TRBV4-1 | CASSSYQGADTEAFF
TRBJ1-1 | TRBV14 | CASSQLDRDSEAFF